One sample yielded the 19 T cell receptor beta chains listed below, sequenced in a study of cytomegalovirus exposure and HLA in healthy donors (dated by TCRdb to 2017 to 2019). Library construction relied on the immunoSEQ multiplex PCR assay. A mixture of 60 forward primers for TCR Vbeta segments and 13 reverse primers for TCR Jbeta segments was used in the multiplex PCR. What TCRdb holds here is the immuneACCESS table cut down to in-frame rearrangements. Part of the clones is not present; checked against another copy, under half of the missing clones reflect an unresolved V gene, and the others are unexplained. This sample gives some 180,000 clones in total; 75% to 90% of them show up just once. 2% to 2.5% of the sample goes to the ten largest clones. Material for sequencing was PBMCs. The receptors were gathered from a male donor in good health and CMV-seronegative.

The chain joins TRBV29-1 to TRBJ1-4, with a tentative D call TRBD1 (5 bases). CDR3 length: 14 residues. Trimming took off 6 bases at V and 8 bases at J, with 19 bases between the two ends. The germline CDR1 and CDR2 sequences are SQVTM and ANQGSEA. The CDR3 coding sequence is TGCAGCGTCGCGCTGGGGGGATCGGCGGAAAAACTGTTTTTT. It encodes CSVALGGSAEKLFF.

This clone was detected once. The chain couples TRBV6-5 to TRBJ2-3; D perhaps matches TRBD1 (5 bases). There are 14 residues in the CDR3. V gave up 2 bases and J gave up 4 bases, with 10 bases separating them. Germline V CDR1 and CDR2: MNHEY, SVGAGI. CDR3 DNA: TGTGCCAGCAGTTACAAAGGGGATGCAGATACGCAGTATTTT. Encoded protein: CASSYKGDADTQYF.

This chain's CDR3 is CASSYQAGSHGYTF. For the CDR3, the DNA is TGTGCCAGCAGTTACCAGGCAGGAAGTCATGGCTACACCTTC. This chain links TRBV6-5 with TRBJ1-2; no clear D. CDR1 and CDR2 (germline): MNHEY, SVGAGI. The ends were cut back, 2 bases at V and 6 bases at J, with 13 bases in the middle. There are 14 residues in the CDR3.

This chain connects TRBV19 to TRBJ2-7, with 7 nucleotides matching TRBD2. Germline lookup yields CDR1 LNHDA and CDR2 SQIVND (reference sequence). Trimming removed 5 bases from V and 2 bases from J; junction bases left unmatched: 3. CDR3 length equals 13 residues. The DNA for the CDR3 is TGTGCCAGTAGTCCGGGACTACCCTACGAGCAGTACTTC. Translation: CASSPGLPYEQYF.

This chain connects TRBV7-9 to TRBJ2-1; maybe TRBD2 (6 bases). V lost 5 bases, J lost 0 bases, and 11 bases lay in between. Germline CDR1 reads SEHNR; CDR2 reads FQNEAQ (reference sequence). The CDR3 is 15 residues long. The CDR3 protein is CASSPGRSSYNEQFF. The CDR3 region has the DNA TGTGCCAGCAGCCCTGGGAGGAGCTCCTACAATGAGCAGTTCTTC.

The chain carries TRBV6-6 and TRBJ1-6; maybe TRBD1 (6 bases). CDR3 size: 14 residues. Per germline, CDR1 MNHNY and CDR2 SVGAGI (reference sequence). V lost 2 bases, J lost 7 bases, and 9 bases lay in between. DNA for the CDR3: TGTGCCAGCAGTTACATACAGGGAAATTCACCCCTCCACTTT. Protein sequence: CASSYIQGNSPLHF.

The chain carries TRBV19 and TRBJ2-2; TRBD2 might be the D (5 bases). The CDR3 has 17 residues. The germline V gene has CDR1 LNHDA and CDR2 SQIVND (reference sequence). Trimming stripped 4 bases from V and 0 bases from J, with 15 bases between. The CDR3 is CASSTKSGLANTGELFF. The CDR3 region has the DNA TGTGCCAGTAGTACTAAATCTGGACTGGCGAACACCGGGGAGCTGTTTTTT.

This chain links TRBV29-1 with TRBJ1-2; 10 positions agree with TRBD1. CDR3 length: 16 amino acids. CDR1 is SQVTM and CDR2 is ANQGSEA in the germline V gene. The J segment lost 0 bases and the V segment lost 7 bases, leaving 11 bases of the junction unmatched. The CDR3 reads CSAGVGQGISNYGYTF. The CDR3 DNA follows: TGCAGCGCCGGAGTGGGACAGGGGATTTCTAACTATGGCTACACCTTC.

The J gene is TRBJ2-5, the V gene TRBV19; 7 bases fit TRBD1. Looked up from germline, CDR1 is LNHDA and CDR2 is SQIVND (reference sequence). This CDR3 region has 15 residues. The V segment lost 4 bases and the J segment 5 bases; nucleotides outside the gene matches: 10. CDR3 loop: CASSTSTGRVETQYF. In nucleotides, the CDR3 is TGTGCCAGTAGTACCTCGACAGGGAGAGTGGAGACCCAGTACTTC. Combining the CDR3 with reference TRBV19 and TRBJ2-5 gives the whole variable domain DGGITQSPKYLFRKEGQNVTLSCEQNLNHDAMYWYRQDPGQGLRLIYYSQIVNDFQKGDIAEGYSVSREKKESFPLTVTSAQKNPTAFYLCASSTSTGRVETQYFGPGTRLLVL.

Only one count was recorded for this clone. J is TRBJ1-1 and V is TRBV2, with 10 nucleotides matching TRBD1. The CDR3 totals 15 residues. Germline CDR1 is SNHLY and CDR2 is FYNNEI. The trim removed 6 bases at V and 4 bases at J, leaving 8 bases unmatched. CDR3 nucleotides: TGTGCCAGCAGAGATCGGACAGGGGGGGCCACTGAAGCTTTCTTT. This gives the protein CASRDRTGGATEAFF.

This sequence joins TRBV6-1 and TRBJ2-7; 12 bases map to TRBD1. The CDR3 runs to 15 residues. Trimming removed 6 bases from V and 4 bases from J; junction bases left unmatched: 7. Germline V gene data show CDR1 as MNHNS and CDR2 as SASEGT. As DNA, the CDR3 is TGTGCCAGCAGGGAGGGGACAGGGGGCTATTACGAGCAGTACTTC. Its protein is CASREGTGGYYEQYF.

The chain uses TRBV5-4 and TRBJ2-1; 7 bases are a match to TRBD1. The CDR3 runs to 15 residues. CDR1 and CDR2 from the germline V gene are SGHNT and YYREEE (reference sequence). V shed 4 bases, J shed 3 bases, and the junction held 7 bases outside the gene matches. CDR3 loop: CASSLKTGYYNEQFF. The DNA for the CDR3 is TGTGCCAGCAGCCTGAAGACAGGGTACTACAATGAGCAGTTCTTC.

The V gene is TRBV4-1, the J gene TRBJ1-3; 7 nucleotides align to TRBD1. V lost 2 bases and J lost 4; bases outside the gene matches: 5. The germline V gene encodes CDR1 MGHRA and CDR2 YSYEKL. This CDR3 contains 15 residues. The CDR3 coding sequence is TGCGCCAGCAGCCAAACCTTGGACAGGGGAAACACCATATATTTT. The encoded protein is CASSQTLDRGNTIYF.

The rearrangement uses TRBV6-1 and TRBJ1-2; TRBD1 matches 7 bases. The CDR3 has 13 residues. The V gene's germline CDR1 is MNHNS and CDR2 SASEGT. V shed 6 bases, J shed 5 bases, and the junction held 6 bases outside the gene matches. Here the CDR3 DNA reads TGTGCCAGCAGCGAGACAGGGTTATATGGCTACACCTTC. Protein: CASSETGLYGYTF.

The J gene is TRBJ1-6, the V gene TRBV25-1; TRBD1 is a possible D gene (6 bases). This CDR3 has 16 amino acids. V was clipped by 0 bases and J by 8 bases, with 14 bases between them. Germline lookup yields CDR1 MGHDK and CDR2 SYGVNS. CDR3 protein: CASSEYGGFFDSPLHF. The CDR3, as DNA: TGTGCCAGCAGTGAATATGGGGGCTTCTTCGATTCACCCCTCCACTTT.

This clone was detected a few times. The chain has TRBV19 and TRBJ1-3, with 7 bases fitting TRBD1. The CDR3 consists of 13 residues. The V gene's germline CDR1 is LNHDA and CDR2 SQIVND (reference sequence). V lost 6 bases, J lost 2 bases, and 1 base stayed unmatched. Written as DNA, the CDR3 is TGTGCCAGTAGCGGGACAGCTGGAAACACCATATATTTT. Translated: CASSGTAGNTIYF.

This rearrangement joins TRBV5-1 to TRBJ2-5; TRBD2 might be the D (6 bases). This CDR3 contains 15 residues. V lost 0 bases, J lost 2 bases, and 11 bases lay in between. In germline, CDR1 is SGHRS, CDR2 YFSETQ. The CDR3 spells CASSLGMAGQETQYF. CDR3 DNA sequence: TGCGCCAGCAGCTTGGGGATGGCGGGGCAAGAGACCCAGTACTTC.

This clone has a single count. The chain is built from TRBV5-1 and TRBJ1-4; a possible D gene is TRBD1 (6 bases). The V end was cut by 2 bases, the J end by 1 base, with 9 bases between. CDR1 is SGHRS, CDR2 YFSETQ, per germline. The CDR3 runs to 15 residues. As DNA, the CDR3 is TGCGCCAGCAGCTTACAGGGTGGAACTAATGAAAAACTGTTTTTT. Translation gives CASSLQGGTNEKLFF.

Remarks on this clone: Other nucleotide sequences in the sample specify the same CDR3. The chain links TRBV5-1 to TRBJ2-1; D possibly corresponds to TRBD2 (5 bases). Between the trimmed V and J ends, which lost 4 bases and 0 bases, there was a span of 11 bases. The germline V gene encodes CDR1 SGHRS and CDR2 YFSETQ. This CDR3 region has 15 residues. The CDR3 DNA reads TGCGCCAGCAGCCTAGCTGGAAGCTCCTACAATGAGCAGTTCTTC. It codes for CASSLAGSSYNEQFF.